This T cell receptor beta chain was identified in a study of blood T cell repertoires in COVID-19 (dated by TCRdb to the early 2020s). About the investigation overall: Samples covering the acute and convalescent phases of COVID-19 were provided by collaborators in the United States, Italy and Spain. Subjects who had been exposed to COVID-19, were actively infected with it, or had recovered from it provided the deeply sampled blood TCRbeta repertoires that made up the dataset. Where HLA class I and class II types were available, the types were taken from metadata supplied by the sample provider, not from assay-based typing. The prospective study material was composed of cDNA or gDNA derived from T cells, B-cell-depleted T cells, or PBMCs. The repertoires were made available in a free public database intended to serve as a resource for research on the immune response to SARS-CoV-2. The sample metadata nearly always contained a de-identified subject ID, COVID-19 status, age in years and sex. The samples were drawn from two sources: the first 160 participants of the ongoing ImmuneRACE study, and about 1,300 subjects contributed by 6 global collaborators.

General study outcomes and caveats: The amount of clinical and demographic metadata varied by source and participant and was provided uncurated.

About this clone: The antigen it binds to is not known. There are no base qualities to consult, and no much larger clone falls within one base.

The collaborating institutions used their own protocols to collect whole blood in K2EDTA tubes. For TCRbeta analysis, collaborator samples were shipped as frozen whole blood, as isolated PBMCs, or as DNA extracted from either sample type. The immunoSEQ Assay, a bias-controlled multiplex PCR, was used to amplify TCRbeta CDR3 regions from genomic DNA. The authors processed their data as follows. The number of nucleated cells in each sample was estimated from the amplification of reference gene primers within the assay. To quantify the absolute abundance of each unique TCRbeta CDR3 rearrangement, sequence reads were collapsed and filtered. For each sample, productive Simpson clonality was calculated as the square root of Simpson's diversity index across productive rearrangements. Sourced from immuneACCESS, this table was stored by TCRdb with only in-frame sequences that have V and J called. A share of the clones is absent; for the studies checked, an unresolved V gene accounts for under half, and the remainder has no known explanation. V and J calls and clone size are as listed in that table; D and trimming were resolved from the DNA. This sample is represented by under 200,000 clones; 85% to 90% of them were singletons. Of the sample, about 7% falls within the top ten clones.

After removal of 4 bases from V and 5 bases from J, the junction retains 2 bases not matched to a gene. From the cysteine up to the phenylalanine, the CDR3 has a length of 13 residues. The retained sequence is limited to the CDR3, 39 bases, with the frame set at the first base. Reading the germline V gene gives CDR1 SGHDT and CDR2 YYEEEE. Rearrangement joined TRBV5-6 to TRBJ1-2; 10 junctional bases match TRBD1. The sequenced material came from peripheral blood. The receptor's source is a man aged 45-60 years with active or convalescent COVID-19. The DNA reads TGTGCCAGCAGCGCGGGACAGGGGTATGGCTACACCTTC. It specifies CASSAGQGYGYTF.